This entry lists 2 T cell receptor beta chains sequenced from one sample in a study of PD-L1 blockade in urothelial cancer. Regarding time point: peripheral blood 6 weeks after treatment start. This table comes from immunoSEQ multiplex PCR, and its TCRdb copy is limited to in-frame clones, with some not included. This sample yields approximately 30,000 clones, of which roughly 87% are seen a single time; 7.5% to 9.5% belongs to the top ten. The specimen was PBMCs, collected around atezolizumab (anti-PD-L1) treatment. The source is a man older than 75 with urothelial cancer.

V usage is TRBV6-5 and J usage is TRBJ1-1; D perhaps matches TRBD1 (5 bases). Trimming took off 2 bases at V and 4 bases at J, with 8 bases between the two ends. Per the germline V gene, CDR1 is MNHEY and CDR2 is SVGAGI. The CDR3 has 13 amino acids. CDR3 amino acids: CASSYTDSTEAFF. CDR3 bases: TGTGCCAGCAGTTACACCGACAGCACTGAAGCTTTCTTT.

As for this clone: Other DNA sequences in the sample encode the same CDR3. The rearrangement links TRBV5-1 to TRBJ2-7; 12 bases fit TRBD2. The CDR3 contains 14 residues. V lost 4 bases and J lost 4; bases outside the gene matches: 3. Germline CDR1 is SGHRS and CDR2 is YFSETQ. CDR3 sequence (DNA): TGCGCCAGCAGCCCGACTAGCGGGAGTTACGAGCAGTACTTC. This codes for CASSPTSGSYEQYF.